What follows are 26 T cell receptor beta chains derived from one specimen sequenced in a study of T-cell reconstitution after alpha-beta-depleted transplantation in children. The TCRbeta library was prepared with unique molecular identifiers. TCRdb reprocessed the PCR reads via MiXCR and lists one record per CDR3 protein. The table lists 200,000 to 300,000 distinct CDR3 sequences, around 11% of them singletons, with around 3% in the top ten. Sequenced here: PBMCs from the stem cell graft donor, sampled from the stem cell graft. These receptors were collected from a human donor who donated a stem cell graft to a child with acute lymphoblastic leukemia.

This clonotype has at least ten counts. The chain employs TRBV11-2 and TRBJ2-5; tentatively, D is TRBD2 (5 bases). The CDR3 runs 15 residues. Germline loops: CDR1 SGHAT, CDR2 FQNNGV. Trimming took 7 bases from V and 4 from J, leaving 19 bases between them. CDR3 region: CASTAPGYVGETQYF. In DNA, the CDR3 is TGTGCCAGCACTGCCCCGGGATACGTCGGAGAGACCCAGTACTTC.

This clonotype was counted at least ten times. The gene calls are TRBV20-1 and TRBJ2-3; D is perhaps TRBD2 (5 bases). Trimming shortened V by 3 bases and J by 8 bases, and 18 bases separated the two germline ends. The CDR3 is made up of 14 amino acids. CDR1 DFQATT and CDR2 SNEGSKA come from the germline V gene (reference sequence). DNA of the CDR3: TGCAGTGCTAGTTCCAATTTTAGGGAGTCTACGCAGTATTTT. This encodes CSASSNFRESTQYF.

This clonotype appeared many times. The gene calls are TRBV5-1 and TRBJ1-5; D is possibly TRBD1 (6 bases). V was pared by 2 bases and J by 7 bases, with 16 bases between. The CDR3 runs to 15 residues. CDR1 SGHRS and CDR2 YFSETQ come from the germline V gene. CDR3 sequence: CASSLSVGAEQPQHF. CDR3 nucleotide sequence: TGCGCCAGCAGCTTATCCGTGGGGGCCGAACAGCCCCAGCATTTT.

At least ten counts were recorded for this clonotype. The J gene is TRBJ2-7, the V gene TRBV15; 7 nucleotides agree with TRBD2. From germline, CDR1 is LNHNV and CDR2 YYDKDF (reference sequence). The junction had 7 bases not matched to a gene; V was cut back by 5 bases and J by 6 bases. The CDR3 loop spans 13 amino acids. The chain's CDR3 is CATSRIVAGEQYF. CDR3 coding DNA: TGTGCCACCAGCCGGATCGTAGCGGGCGAGCAGTACTTC.

This clonotype occurred many times. The chain is built from TRBV20-1 and TRBJ2-7, with 7 nucleotides matching TRBD1. Trimming cost V 7 bases and J 2 bases; bases outside gene matches: 5. The CDR3 is 12 residues long. From germline, CDR1 is DFQATT and CDR2 SNEGSKA (reference sequence). As DNA, the CDR3 is TGCAGTGTGAAGACAGGGCCCTACGAGCAGTACTTC. This codes for CSVKTGPYEQYF.

This clonotype was seen many times. The chain employs TRBV7-2 and TRBJ2-3; 10 bases fit TRBD2. After removal of 3 bases from V and 1 base from J, the junction contained 1 base not matched to a gene. The CDR3 spans 15 residues. Germline CDR1 is SGHTA and CDR2 is FQGNSA. The DNA of the CDR3 is TGTGCCAGCAGCTTCGGGACTAGCGGCACAGATACGCAGTATTTT. Amino acid sequence: CASSFGTSGTDTQYF.

This clonotype has ten or more counts. V and J are TRBV27 and TRBJ1-1; D remains unclear. Trimming cost V 5 bases and J 8 bases, with 15 bases left between them. The germline V gene encodes CDR1 MNHEY and CDR2 SMNVEV (reference sequence). The CDR3 sequence is 13 residues long. CDR3 sequence (DNA): TGTGCCAGCAGTGGTGGGTCCGCGAGCGAAGCTTTCTTT. This translates into CASSGGSASEAFF.

The CDR3 protein is CASSSKMVCWELFF. CDR3 nucleotide sequence: TGTGCCAGCAGCTCCAAAATGGTCTGTTGGGAGCTGTTTTTT. The chain recombines TRBV7-1 with TRBJ2-2; D unclear. TRBV7-1 is an ORF for which the function is uncertain. The CDR3 runs to 14 residues. With 3 bases removed from V and 9 bases from J, the gap between germline ends came to 14 bases.

This clonotype was observed at least ten times. V gene TRBV20-1 combines with J gene TRBJ2-3; 9 bases are a match to TRBD1. V shed 7 bases, J shed 2 bases, and the junction held 7 bases outside the gene matches. The CDR3 sequence is 14 residues long. Germline CDR1 reads DFQATT; CDR2 reads SNEGSKA (reference sequence). CDR3 sequence: CSVPGQGHTDTQYF. CDR3 in DNA: TGCAGTGTTCCGGGACAGGGCCACACAGATACGCAGTATTTT.

The chain links TRBV4-1 to TRBJ1-1; a weak D match, TRBD1 (6 bases). This CDR3 is 17 amino acids long. CDR1 and CDR2 (germline): MGHRA, YSYEKL. Trimming shortened V by 0 bases and J by 1 base, and 15 bases separated the two germline ends. DNA for the CDR3: TGCGCCAGCAGCCAAGACCGACCCGGACAGAAGAACACTGAAGCTTTCTTT. Amino acids: CASSQDRPGQKNTEAFF.

Ten or more counts support this clonotype. The genes are TRBV7-2 and TRBJ1-5; D ambiguous. Germline CDR1 is SGHTA and CDR2 is FQGNSA. The CDR3 covers 17 residues. V lost 2 bases to trimming and J lost 4 bases, with 18 bases between them. CDR3 protein: CASSLFVPSRGNQPQHF. DNA of the CDR3: TGTGCCAGCAGCTTATTTGTCCCCAGCCGGGGAAATCAGCCCCAGCATTTT.

In its sample, this clonotype was seen many times. The CDR3 DNA sequence: TGTGCCAGCAGTCCACGACAAGCTCCTGATACGCAGTATTTT. Protein product: CASSPRQAPDTQYF. V and J are TRBV28 and TRBJ2-3; D call uncertain. Germline-derived CDR1 and CDR2 are MDHEN and SYDVKM. Trimming pared 5 bases from V and 6 bases from J, leaving 15 bases between. This CDR3 has 14 residues.

This clonotype showed up many times. This chain links TRBV9 with TRBJ1-6; 7 bases line up with TRBD1. The CDR3 runs 12 residues. J lost 11 bases, V lost 4 bases, and 3 bases had no gene match. The germline gives CDR1 SGDLS, CDR2 YYNGEE. Here the CDR3 DNA reads TGTGCCAGCAGCACGGGGACAGCACCCCTCCACTTT. Translation gives CASSTGTAPLHF.

This clonotype was observed many times. This chain joins TRBV29-1 and TRBJ2-3, with a possible D match to TRBD1 (5 bases). CDR1 is SQVTM, CDR2 ANQGSEA, per germline. The CDR3 consists of 14 residues. Trimming cost V 7 bases and J 0 bases, with 14 bases left between them. DNA for the CDR3: TGCAGCGCGGCCAGGGCTTCTAGCACAGATACGCAGTATTTT. Translating gives CSAARASSTDTQYF.

This clonotype was found many times. This rearrangement joins TRBV9 to TRBJ2-5; tentatively, D is TRBD1 or TRBD2 (6 bases each). Germline CDR1 reads SGDLS; CDR2 reads YYNGEE. CDR3 length: 16 amino acids. V lost 7 bases and J lost 4, with 23 bases in between. CDR3 nucleotide sequence: TGTGCCAGCGCTTCCCTCACGGGGGCGGGTAGAGAGACCCAGTACTTC. It is translated as CASASLTGAGRETQYF. The full variable domain, in which reference TRBV9 and TRBJ2-5 provide the parts outside the CDR3, is DSGVTQTPKHLITATGQRVTLRCSPRSGDLSVYWYQQSLDQGLQFLIQYYNGEERAKGNILERFSAQQFPDLHSELNLSSLELGDSALYFCASASLTGAGRETQYFGPGTRLLVL.

This clonotype came up many times. This CDR3 is CSVGPEAFF. The CDR3 DNA is TGCAGCGTTGGGCCTGAAGCTTTCTTT. The chain is built from TRBV29-1 and TRBJ1-1; D gene unclear. Germline lookup yields CDR1 SQVTM and CDR2 ANQGSEA. Trimming pared 4 bases from V and 6 bases from J, leaving 3 bases between. This CDR3 spans 9 amino acids.

This clonotype was seen at least ten times. The chain couples TRBV20-1 to TRBJ1-5, with a possible D match to TRBD1 (5 bases). This CDR3 is built from 13 residues. Between the trimmed V and J ends, which lost 3 bases and 3 bases, there was a span of 9 bases. Germline CDR1 and CDR2: DFQATT and SNEGSKA (reference sequence). In nucleotides, the CDR3 is TGCAGTGCTAGCTCCAGGGACAATCAGCCCCAGCATTTT. This gives the protein CSASSRDNQPQHF.

This clonotype occurred many times. CDR3 coding DNA: TGTGCCAGCAGTGGCTTGGACGGAAGCTCCTACGAGCAGTACTTC. The encoded protein is CASSGLDGSSYEQYF. The V gene is TRBV6-1, the J gene TRBJ2-7; D unresolved. Germline V gene sequence: CDR1 MNHNS, CDR2 SASEGT. V lost 4 bases to trimming and J lost 0 bases, with 13 bases between them. The CDR3 is 15 amino acids.

There are many counts of this clonotype. The gene calls are TRBV20-1 and TRBJ1-6, with D possibly TRBD1 on 5 matching bases. With 5 bases removed from V and 6 bases from J, the gap between germline ends came to 11 bases. The CDR3 has 13 amino acids. Germline assignment: CDR1 DFQATT and CDR2 SNEGSKA (reference sequence). The CDR3 region is CSAPHRRNSPLHF. The CDR3 DNA is TGCAGTGCTCCCCACAGGCGTAATTCACCCCTCCACTTT.

This clonotype has ten or more counts. This chain connects TRBV9 to TRBJ2-7, with 8 bases aligning to TRBD2. This CDR3 comprises 15 residues. The V gene end was trimmed by 3 bases and the J gene end by 2 bases; junction bases not matched to a gene: 7. The germline V gene encodes CDR1 SGDLS and CDR2 YYNGEE. The CDR3 protein is CASSGSAGGTYEQYF. In nucleotides, the CDR3 is TGTGCCAGCAGCGGATCGGCGGGAGGAACCTACGAGCAGTACTTC.

V usage is TRBV4-1 and J usage is TRBJ2-5; 9 nucleotides match TRBD2. Germline trimming cut 4 bases from V and 5 bases from J; bases unmatched to any gene: 17. The CDR3 is 18 residues long. Per germline, CDR1 MGHRA and CDR2 YSYEKL. DNA for the CDR3: TGCGCCAGCAGCCCGCGGGAGGCGGGAGGGCCGAGAGTGGAGACCCAGTACTTC. Protein product: CASSPREAGGPRVETQYF.

This clonotype was seen more than once but under ten times. The chain joins TRBV4-3 to TRBJ2-1, with a weak D call TRBD2 (6 bases). The CDR3 runs 15 residues. Trimming removed 4 bases at V and 4 bases at J, with 14 bases between. Looked up from germline, CDR1 is LGHNA and CDR2 is YSLEER. In DNA form, the CDR3 reads TGCGCCAGCAGCCGCGGGGATTCCCCGTACAATGAGCAGTTCTTC. Its translation is CASSRGDSPYNEQFF.

On this clonotype: Since no conserved phenylalanine or tryptophan closes the CDR3, a read error is the likely cause. The rearrangement joins TRBV29-1 to TRBJ2-3; TRBD2 agrees at 9 bases. With V trimmed by 2 bases and J by 4 bases, 10 bases remained unmatched. Looked up from germline, CDR1 is SQVTM and CDR2 is ANQGSEA. The CDR3 is 16 amino acids. CDR3 sequence: CSVEPARGGPPDTQYS. The CDR3 nucleotides are TGCAGCGTTGAACCAGCGCGGGGGGGCCCGCCAGATACGCAGTATTCT.

The rearrangement uses TRBV28 and TRBJ1-2; no reliable D call. The CDR3 has 12 amino acids. Trimming took off 6 bases at V and 7 bases at J, with 12 bases between the two ends. Germline values: CDR1 MDHEN, CDR2 SYDVKM. Here the CDR3 reads CASRSAARGYTF. The DNA of the CDR3 is TGTGCCAGCAGATCGGCTGCGCGTGGCTACACCTTC.

This clonotype was detected many times. CDR3: CSVGYSNQPQHF. CDR3 nucleotide sequence: TGCAGCGTTGGGTATAGCAATCAGCCCCAGCATTTT. This chain uses TRBV29-1 with TRBJ1-5, with D unresolved. The CDR3 consists of 12 residues. V gave up 4 bases and J gave up 0 bases, with 4 bases separating them. Germline CDR1 and CDR2: SQVTM and ANQGSEA.

The table lists this clonotype with a few counts. The rearrangement joins TRBV11-2 to TRBJ2-5; TRBD2 matches at 9 bases. V shed 1 base and J 1 base; nucleotides not matched to a gene: 4. The germline V gene has CDR1 SGHAT and CDR2 FQNNGV. The CDR3 runs 16 residues. The CDR3 is CASSLGLAGFQETQYF. The DNA of the CDR3 is TGTGCCAGCAGCTTAGGGCTAGCGGGGTTCCAAGAGACCCAGTACTTC.